The clone carrying this T cell receptor beta chain was detected a few times. Its target is unknown. Unique molecular identifiers were built into the TCR beta cDNA libraries. TCRdb ran MiXCR on the PCR reads and lists one entry per CDR3 protein. Among hundreds of thousands of distinct CDR3 sequences listed, 55% to 60% were seen once. This specimen comes from a study of post-analysis software for immune sequencing data. About the study: The courses of disease that were included comprised relapsing-remitting, secondary progressive and progressive-relapsing multiple sclerosis. Findings and caveats of the study: Roughly five TRBV segments were more frequent in patients than controls; TRBV5-6, TRBV5-1 and TRBV20-1 belonged to this group. Relative to controls, patients with multiple sclerosis showed significantly lower normalized Chao1 diversity.

The CDR3 is made up of 13 amino acids. CDR1 and CDR2 (germline): SQVTM, ANQGSEA. The ends lost 3 bases at V and 5 bases at J; junction bases unmatched: 6. The sequence was obtained from a girl aged 2 to 9 with multiple sclerosis. Sequencing input: blood. The V gene is TRBV29-1, the J gene TRBJ1-2; 7 nucleotides line up with TRBD1. The CDR3 DNA reads as TGCAGCGTTGAGGTCAGGGGGGGGTATGGCTACACCTTC. Translating it yields CSVEVRGGYGYTF.